This T cell receptor (beta chain) originates from a study of cytomegalovirus exposure and HLA in healthy donors. Study-wide findings and caveats: Some public TCRs appeared in many individuals, while most sequences were rare. As confirmed in vitro, a few CMV-associated chains were specific for CMV antigens. Overall, roughly 150 TCR beta chains were annotated as cytomegalovirus-associated.

This CDR3 comprises 17 residues. V shed 2 bases and J 0 bases; nucleotides not matched to a gene: 8. Germline V lookup: CDR1 LGHNT, CDR2 FRNRAP. Method: immunoSEQ multiplex PCR; TCRdb's copy keeps in-frame clones and lacks some. The sample consists of 90,000 or so clones, about 85% of them appearing once. As to this clone: The antigen is unknown.

Sequenced input: PBMCs. The chain combines TRBV12-5 with TRBJ2-3, with 7 nucleotides matching TRBD1. This clonotype was obtained from a man aged 18 to 30 in good health and CMV-seropositive. This CDR3 reads CASGLPGTDPSTDTQYF. CDR3 DNA: TGTGCTAGTGGTTTGCCCGGGACAGACCCAAGCACAGATACGCAGTATTTT.